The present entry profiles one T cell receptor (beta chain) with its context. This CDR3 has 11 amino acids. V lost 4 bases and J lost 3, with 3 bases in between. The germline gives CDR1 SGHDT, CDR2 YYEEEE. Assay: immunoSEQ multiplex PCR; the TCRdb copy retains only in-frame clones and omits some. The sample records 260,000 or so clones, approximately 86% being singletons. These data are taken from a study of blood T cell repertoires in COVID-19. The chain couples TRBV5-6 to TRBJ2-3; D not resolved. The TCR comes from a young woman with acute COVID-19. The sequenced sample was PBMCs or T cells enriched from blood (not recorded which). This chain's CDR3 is CASSHTDTQYF. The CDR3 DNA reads TGTGCCAGCAGCCATACAGATACGCAGTATTTT.